The present T cell receptor (beta chain) was sequenced within a study of T-cell reconstitution after alpha-beta-depleted transplantation in children. In its sample, this clonotype was seen a few times. The V gene's germline CDR1 is SGHDT and CDR2 YYEEEE. With 5 bases removed from V and 5 bases from J, the gap between germline ends came to 16 bases. This CDR3 is 15 amino acids long. This sample's TCRbeta library carried unique molecular identifier barcodes. TCRdb recomputed calls from the PCR reads with MiXCR, one row per CDR3 protein. The sample contains about 610,000 distinct CDR3 sequences, roughly a tenth of which appear only once.

Source: PBMCs from the stem cell graft donor, taken from the stem cell graft. This TCR derives from a human donor who donated a stem cell graft to a child with acute myeloid leukemia. The gene calls are TRBV5-6 and TRBJ2-2; perhaps TRBD2 as D (6 bases). Here the CDR3 reads CASSRTTYRTGELFF. The CDR3 DNA reads as TGTGCCAGCAGTCGGACTACCTACCGGACCGGGGAGCTGTTTTTT.